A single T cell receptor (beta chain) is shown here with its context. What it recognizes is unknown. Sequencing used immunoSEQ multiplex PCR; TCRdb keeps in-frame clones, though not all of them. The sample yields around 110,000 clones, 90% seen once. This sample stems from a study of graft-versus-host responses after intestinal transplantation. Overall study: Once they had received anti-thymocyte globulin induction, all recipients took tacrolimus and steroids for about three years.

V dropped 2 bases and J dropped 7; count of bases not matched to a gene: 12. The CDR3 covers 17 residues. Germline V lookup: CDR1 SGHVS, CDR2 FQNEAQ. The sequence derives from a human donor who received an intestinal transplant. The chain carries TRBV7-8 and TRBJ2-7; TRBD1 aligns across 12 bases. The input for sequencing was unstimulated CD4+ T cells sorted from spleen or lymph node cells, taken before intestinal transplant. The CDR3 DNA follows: TGTGCCAGCAGCTTAAGGGACTCGGGACAGGGGGCGAGGGAGCAGTACTTC. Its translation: CASSLRDSGQGAREQYF.